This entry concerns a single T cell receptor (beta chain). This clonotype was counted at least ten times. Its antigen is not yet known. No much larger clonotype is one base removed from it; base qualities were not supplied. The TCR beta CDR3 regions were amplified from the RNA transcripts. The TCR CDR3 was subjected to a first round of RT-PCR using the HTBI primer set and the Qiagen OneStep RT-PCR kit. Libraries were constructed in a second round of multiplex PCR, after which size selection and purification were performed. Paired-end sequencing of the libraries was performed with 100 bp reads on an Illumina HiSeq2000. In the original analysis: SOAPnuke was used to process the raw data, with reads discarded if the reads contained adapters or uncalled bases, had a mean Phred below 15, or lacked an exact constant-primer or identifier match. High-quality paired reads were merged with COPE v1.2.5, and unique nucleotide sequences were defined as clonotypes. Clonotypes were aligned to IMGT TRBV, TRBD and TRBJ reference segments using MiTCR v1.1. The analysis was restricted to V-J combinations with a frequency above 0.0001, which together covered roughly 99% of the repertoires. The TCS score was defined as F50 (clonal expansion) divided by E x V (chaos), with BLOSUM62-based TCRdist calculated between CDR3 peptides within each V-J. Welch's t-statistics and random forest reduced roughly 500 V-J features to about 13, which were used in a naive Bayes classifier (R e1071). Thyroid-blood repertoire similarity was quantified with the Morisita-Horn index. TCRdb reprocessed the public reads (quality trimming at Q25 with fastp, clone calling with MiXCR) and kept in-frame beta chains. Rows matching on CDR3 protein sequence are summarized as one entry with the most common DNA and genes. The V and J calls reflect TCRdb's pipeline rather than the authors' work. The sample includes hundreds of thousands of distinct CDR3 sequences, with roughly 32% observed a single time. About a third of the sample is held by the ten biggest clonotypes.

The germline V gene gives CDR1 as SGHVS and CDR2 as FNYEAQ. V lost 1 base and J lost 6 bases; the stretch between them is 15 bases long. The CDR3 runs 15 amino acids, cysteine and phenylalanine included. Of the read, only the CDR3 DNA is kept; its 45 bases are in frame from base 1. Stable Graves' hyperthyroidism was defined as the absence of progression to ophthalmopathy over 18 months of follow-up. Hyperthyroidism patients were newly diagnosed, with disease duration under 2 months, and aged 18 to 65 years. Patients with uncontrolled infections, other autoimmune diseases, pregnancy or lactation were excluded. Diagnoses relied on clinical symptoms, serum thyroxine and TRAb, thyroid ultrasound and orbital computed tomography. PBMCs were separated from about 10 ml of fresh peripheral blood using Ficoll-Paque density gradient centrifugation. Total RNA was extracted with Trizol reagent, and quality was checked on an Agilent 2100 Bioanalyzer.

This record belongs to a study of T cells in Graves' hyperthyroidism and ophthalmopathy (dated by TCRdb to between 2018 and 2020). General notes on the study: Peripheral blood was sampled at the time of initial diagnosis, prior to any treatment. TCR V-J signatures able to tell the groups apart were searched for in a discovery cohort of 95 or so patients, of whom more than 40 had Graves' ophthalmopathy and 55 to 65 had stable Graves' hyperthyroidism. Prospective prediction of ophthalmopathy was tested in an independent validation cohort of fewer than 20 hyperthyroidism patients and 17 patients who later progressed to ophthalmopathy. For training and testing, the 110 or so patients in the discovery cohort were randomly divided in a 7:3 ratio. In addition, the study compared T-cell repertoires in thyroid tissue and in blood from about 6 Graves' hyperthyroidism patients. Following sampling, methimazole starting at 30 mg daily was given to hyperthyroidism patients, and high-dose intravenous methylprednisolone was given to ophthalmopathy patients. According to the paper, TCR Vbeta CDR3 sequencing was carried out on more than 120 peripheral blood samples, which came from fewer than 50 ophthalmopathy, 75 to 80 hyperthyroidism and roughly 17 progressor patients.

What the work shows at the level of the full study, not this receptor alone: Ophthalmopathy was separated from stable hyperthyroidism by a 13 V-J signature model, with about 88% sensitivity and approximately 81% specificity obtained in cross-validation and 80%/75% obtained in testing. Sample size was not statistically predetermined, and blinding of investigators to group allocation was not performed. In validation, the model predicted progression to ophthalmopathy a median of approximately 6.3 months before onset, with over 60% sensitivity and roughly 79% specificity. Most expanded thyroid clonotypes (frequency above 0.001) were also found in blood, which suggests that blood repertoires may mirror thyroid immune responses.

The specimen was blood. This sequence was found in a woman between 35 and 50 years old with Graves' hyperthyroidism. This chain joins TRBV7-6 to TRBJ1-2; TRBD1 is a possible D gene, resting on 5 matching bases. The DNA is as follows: TGTGCCAGCAGCTTAGATCAGGGTAGCTTGGATGGCTACACCTTC. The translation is CASSLDQGSLDGYTF.